The 7 T cell receptor beta chains listed next were all sequenced from one sample in a study of shared T cell receptors in the human thymus. Profiled with immunoSEQ multiplex PCR; TCRdb holds only in-frame clones, not every one. This sample yields some 640,000 clones, of which more than 75% are seen a single time; 0.0094% belongs to the top ten. This same sample was also taken into another study, of human thymus T cells.

The source material was thymocytes. The receptors shown here come from a boy under two years old with a congenital heart defect.

V and J are TRBV5-4 and TRBJ1-2; TRBD1 aligns across 7 bases. Germline CDR1 and CDR2: SGHNT and YYREEE (reference sequence). The CDR3 spans 15 residues. V was clipped by 4 bases and J by 3 bases; unmatched bases: 9. The CDR3 bases are TGTGCCAGCAGCCCCCGGGACAGTAAAGACTATGGCTACACCTTC. Encoded protein: CASSPRDSKDYGYTF.

The genes are TRBV6-5 and TRBJ2-1; 8 nucleotides line up with TRBD2. The CDR3 totals 15 residues. The trim removed 0 bases at V and 2 bases at J, leaving 0 bases unmatched. Germline V gene data show CDR1 as MNHEY and CDR2 as SVGAGI. CDR3 DNA: TGTGCCAGCAGTTACTCGGGACTAGCCTACAATGAGCAGTTCTTC. The encoded protein is CASSYSGLAYNEQFF.

The chain joins TRBV28 to TRBJ1-2; 8 bases line up with TRBD1. CDR1 is MDHEN, CDR2 SYDVKM, per germline. The CDR3 runs to 16 residues. J was trimmed by 5 bases and V by 5 bases; bases with no gene match: 13. The CDR3 nucleotides are TGTGCCAGCAGTCTGCACAGGACAGGGTTGGAATATGGCTACACCTTC. Amino acid sequence: CASSLHRTGLEYGYTF.

The chain recombines TRBV14 with TRBJ2-2; TRBD2 matches 11 bases. Germline V gives CDR1 SGHDN, CDR2 FVKESK. The CDR3 is 20 amino acids. The trim removed 0 bases at V and 5 bases at J, leaving 14 bases unmatched. CDR3: CASSQDPVIAGGPRTGELFF. The CDR3 nucleotides read TGTGCCAGCAGCCAAGACCCGGTGATAGCGGGAGGGCCGCGGACCGGGGAGCTGTTTTTT.

The J gene is TRBJ1-1, the V gene TRBV6-1, with TRBD1 identical over 7 bases. Germline CDR1 is MNHNS and CDR2 is SASEGT. This CDR3 has 11 residues. Trimming removed 10 bases from V and 3 bases from J; junction bases left unmatched: 2. For the CDR3, the DNA is TGTGCCATCGGGACAGACACTGAAGCTTTCTTT. Residues: CAIGTDTEAFF.

The V and J genes are TRBV2 and TRBJ1-3; 7 bases map to TRBD1. This CDR3 region has 18 residues. With V trimmed by 5 bases and J by 1 base, 14 bases remained unmatched. Germline CDR1 is SNHLY and CDR2 is FYNNEI. The CDR3 loop is CASSRQGRTVGSGNTIYF. The CDR3 bases are TGTGCCAGCAGTAGACAGGGCCGTACGGTGGGATCTGGAAACACCATATATTTT.

CDR3: CASSLFMTGDSYGYTF. CDR3 sequence (DNA): TGCGCCAGCAGCTTGTTCATGACAGGGGATTCCTATGGCTACACCTTC. This chain connects TRBV5-1 to TRBJ1-2; 8 bases fit TRBD1. The germline CDR1 and CDR2 sequences are SGHRS and YFSETQ. The length of the CDR3 is 16 residues. V shed 1 base and J 4 bases; nucleotides not matched to a gene: 9.